The subject of this entry is one TCR beta chain. No antigen is known for it. This clone may be a read error of a much larger clone one base away. This sample's RNA came from whole unsorted tissue. This specimen comes from a study of tumor and adjacent non-tumor tissue in lung cancer. This CDR3 comprises 13 residues. Germline values: CDR1 SGHVS, CDR2 FQNEAQ. Overall study results and limits: Normal lung showed higher cumulative top 100 clone frequency than tumor.

A modified ARM-PCR protocol with three rounds of nested PCR amplified TCRbeta. TCRdb reanalysed the multiplex PCR reads using MiXCR and keeps one entry per CDR3 protein. The repertoire consists of tens of thousands of distinct CDR3 sequences, with roughly 70% occurring once and the leading ten covering approximately 20%. Sample: lung tumor tissue. The sequence was collected from a man between 60 and 70 years old with non-small cell lung cancer. The chain recombines TRBV7-8 with TRBJ1-6, with unresolved D. This CDR3 is CASSLEPNSPPHF. The CDR3 region has the DNA TGTGCCAGCAGCTTAGAACCAAATTCACCCCCCCACTTT.